This T cell receptor beta chain appears in the sequencing data of a study of T cell responses to AZD1222 COVID-19 vaccine. Profiling relied on immunoSEQ multiplex PCR, and the TCRdb table lists in-frame clones only, not all of them. The table has about 130,000 clones, 70% to 90% seen once. The CDR3 consists of 14 residues. Germline trimming cut 0 bases from V and 2 bases from J; bases unmatched to any gene: 4. The germline gives CDR1 GTSNPN, CDR2 SVGIG (reference sequence). This TCR was recovered from an adult in good health. The source was peripheral blood, collected on day 0 of AZD1222 vaccination. J is TRBJ2-7 and V is TRBV30, with 7 bases fitting TRBD2. CDR3 protein: CAWSVNGGTYEQYF. Here the CDR3 DNA reads TGTGCCTGGAGTGTTAACGGGGGGACCTACGAGCAGTACTTC.